Listed below are T cell receptor beta chains from one sample, sequenced in a study of blood T cell repertoires in COVID-19. Clones were read by immunoSEQ multiplex PCR, and TCRdb kept only the in-frame ones, dropping some. Among around 130,000 clones listed, around 90% were seen once. Material: peripheral blood. The receptors here all came from a woman aged 80 or older with acute or convalescent COVID-19. The CDR3 runs from the conserved cysteine through the conserved F or W. D genes are given only for firm matches. Size values are once, few and many counts, or a class for expanded clones, and some rows have none.

v_call	j_call	d_call	clone_size	cdr3_aa	cdr3_nt
TRBV5-4	TRBJ2-3	NA	NA	CASSVPFTDTQYF	TGTGCCAGCAGTGTCCCGTTCACAGATACGCAGTATTTT
TRBV6-5	TRBJ1-2	NA	NA	CASSLTGTYGYTF	TGTGCCAGCAGCCTGACAGGAACCTATGGCTACACCTTC
TRBV30	TRBJ1-5	NA	NA	CAWSNRDGNQPQHF	TGTGCCTGGAGCAACAGGGATGGCAATCAGCCCCAGCATTTT
TRBV19	TRBJ1-3	NA	NA	CASSIGGRRSGNTIYF	TGTGCCAGTAGTATAGGCGGCCGCCGCTCTGGAAACACCATATATTTT
TRBV7-8	TRBJ1-4	NA	NA	CASSLGPGKGSVLLTNEKLFF	TGTGCCAGCAGCTTAGGCCCAGGAAAAGGATCGGTCTTGCTCACTAATGAAAAACTGTTTTTT
TRBV14	TRBJ1-4	NA	NA	CASSRDFNEKLFF	TGTGCCAGCAGTCGAGACTTTAATGAAAAACTGTTTTTT
TRBV5-4	TRBJ1-5	TRBD1	NA	CASSSGQGDQPQHF	TGTGCCAGCAGCTCCGGACAGGGGGATCAGCCCCAGCATTTT
TRBV9	TRBJ2-1	NA	NA	CASSVGGVLYNEQFF	TGTGCCAGCAGCGTAGGGGGGGTCCTCTACAATGAGCAGTTCTTC
TRBV5-1	TRBJ2-5	NA	once	CASKEGTAVETQYF	TGCGCCAGCAAGGAGGGGACTGCAGTTGAGACCCAGTACTTC
TRBV29-1	TRBJ1-1	TRBD1	NA	CSVGETGPNTEAFF	TGCAGCGTTGGGGAGACAGGGCCGAACACTGAAGCTTTCTTT
TRBV6-2/TRBV6-3	TRBJ1-5	NA	NA	CASSYSTKSNQPQHF	TGTGCCAGCAGTTACTCGACAAAAAGCAATCAGCCCCAGCATTTT
TRBV6-5	TRBJ1-2	TRBD1	NA	CASRKTGKLSGYTF	TGTGCCAGCAGAAAGACAGGGAAACTGAGCGGCTACACCTTC
TRBV30	TRBJ1-5	NA	NA	CAWSPRQNSNQPQHF	TGTGCCTGGAGTCCAAGACAAAATAGCAATCAGCCCCAGCATTTT
TRBV5-1	TRBJ1-1	TRBD1	NA	CASSFSAGGLTEAFF	TGCGCCAGCAGCTTCTCAGCAGGGGGCTTAACTGAAGCTTTCTTT
TRBV21-1	TRBJ1-1	NA	NA	CASSKGVDRSNTEAFF	TGTGCCAGCAGCAAAGGTGTCGACAGATCGAACACTGAAGCTTTCTTT
TRBV7-9	TRBJ1-3	NA	NA	CASSPQGTGNTIYF	TGTGCCAGCAGTCCACAGGGAACTGGAAACACCATATATTTT
TRBV19	TRBJ1-3	NA	few	CASSISGGSFSGNTIYF	TGTGCCAGTAGTATATCCGGCGGGAGCTTCTCTGGAAACACCATATATTTT
TRBV4-2	TRBJ2-6	TRBD2	NA	CASSLRTSGGSGANVLTF	TGTGCCAGCAGCCTTCGGACTAGCGGGGGCTCTGGGGCCAACGTCCTGACTTTC
TRBV7-8	TRBJ1-1	NA	NA	CASSPQGAFAFF	TGTGCCAGCAGCCCCCAAGGAGCTTTCGCTTTCTTT
TRBV7-8	TRBJ2-2	TRBD1	NA	CASSSGQGTGELFF	TGTGCCAGCAGCTCCGGACAGGGCACCGGGGAGCTGTTTTTT
TRBV11-1	TRBJ2-7	NA	NA	CASSPDRHTYEQYF	TGTGCCAGCAGCCCCGACCGACATACCTACGAGCAGTACTTC
TRBV2	TRBJ1-6	NA	NA	CASSEAVDRFYNSPLHF	TGTGCCAGCAGTGAAGCCGTAGACAGATTCTATAATTCACCCCTCCACTTT
TRBV18	TRBJ1-2	NA	NA	CASSYTGPVKKDNYGYTF	TGTGCCAGCTCATATACAGGGCCTGTGAAAAAAGATAACTATGGCTACACCTTC
TRBV7-8	TRBJ1-5	NA	NA	CASSSFSGQPQHF	TGTGCCAGCAGCTCCTTCTCGGGTCAGCCCCAGCATTTT
TRBV6-5	TRBJ1-4	NA	NA	CASAGTLTNEKLFF	TGTGCCAGTGCGGGGACTTTAACTAATGAAAAACTGTTTTTT
TRBV13	TRBJ1-4	TRBD1	NA	CASSPETGLEKLFF	TGTGCCAGCAGCCCGGAGACAGGGTTGGAAAAACTGTTTTTT
TRBV7-9	TRBJ1-2	NA	NA	CASSLGQADIYGYTF	TGTGCCAGCAGCTTGGGCCAGGCGGACATCTATGGCTACACCTTC